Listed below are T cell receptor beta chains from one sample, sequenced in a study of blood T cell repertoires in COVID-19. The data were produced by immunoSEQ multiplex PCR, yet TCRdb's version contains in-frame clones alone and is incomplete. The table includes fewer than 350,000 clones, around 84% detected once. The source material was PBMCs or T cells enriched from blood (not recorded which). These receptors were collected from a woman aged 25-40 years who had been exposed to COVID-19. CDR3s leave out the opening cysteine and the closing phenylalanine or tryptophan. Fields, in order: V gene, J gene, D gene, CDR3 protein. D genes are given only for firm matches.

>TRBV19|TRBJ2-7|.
ASSLRVAVQTGEQY
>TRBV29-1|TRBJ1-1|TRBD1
SVTEQGRNTEAF
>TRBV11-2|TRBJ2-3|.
ASSSNAGFRTDTQY
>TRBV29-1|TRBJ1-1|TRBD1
SVETGDTEAF
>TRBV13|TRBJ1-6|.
ASSSSRRPLH
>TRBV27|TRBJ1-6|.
ASKQGLTSPLH
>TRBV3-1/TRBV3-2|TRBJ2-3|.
ASSFRQGTDTQY
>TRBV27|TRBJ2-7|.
ASSLSWRDEQY
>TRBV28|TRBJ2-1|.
ASRSGGSRNEQF
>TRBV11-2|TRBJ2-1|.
ASKLAGRGNNEQF
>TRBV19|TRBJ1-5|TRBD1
ASIRQGGGQPQH
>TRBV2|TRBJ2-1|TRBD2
ASTNKGLAGERQF
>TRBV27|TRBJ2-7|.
ASSSSWGRPSYEQY
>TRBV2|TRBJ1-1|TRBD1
ASRKDREREAF
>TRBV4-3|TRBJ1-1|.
ASSQAMNTEAF
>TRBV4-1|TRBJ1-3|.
ASSQDRGAGGNTIY
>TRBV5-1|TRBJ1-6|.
ASSRGDLDSPLH
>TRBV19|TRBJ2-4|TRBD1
ASSPQVDREHKNIQY
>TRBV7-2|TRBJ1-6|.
ASSADITNSPLH
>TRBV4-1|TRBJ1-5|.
ASSHPGKNQPQH